A single sample is the source of the 19 T cell receptor beta chains below, sequenced in a study of cytomegalovirus exposure and HLA in healthy donors. The PCR used 60 Vbeta and 13 Jbeta primers. This table comes from immunoSEQ multiplex PCR, and its TCRdb copy is limited to in-frame clones, with some not included. The table records 120,000 to 150,000 clones, approximately 83% of them present only once. Sequencing used PBMCs. All receptors derive from a male donor in good health and CMV-seronegative.

V and J are TRBV30 and TRBJ2-2; D may be TRBD1 (6 bases). V lost 0 bases to trimming and J lost 3 bases, with 11 bases between them. Germline V gene data show CDR1 as GTSNPN and CDR2 as SVGIG (reference sequence). The CDR3 length is 15 residues. Written as DNA, the CDR3 is TGTGCCTGGAGTGTATTAGGGACATACACCGGGGAGCTGTTTTTT. Translation: CAWSVLGTYTGELFF.

The chain uses TRBV4-2 and TRBJ1-4, with 10 bases that match TRBD1. Looked up from germline, CDR1 is LGHNA and CDR2 is YNFKEQ. There are 14 residues in the CDR3. The V segment lost 4 bases and the J segment 8 bases; nucleotides outside the gene matches: 4. CDR3 DNA: TGTGCCAGCAGCCGACAGGGGGCCCAGGAAAAACTGTTTTTT. Translated, it gives CASSRQGAQEKLFF.

The chain employs TRBV10-1 and TRBJ2-1; 9 nucleotides agree with TRBD2. Trimming removed 5 bases from V and 5 bases from J; junction bases left unmatched: 10. The CDR3 runs 16 residues. CDR1 is WNHNN, CDR2 SYGVQD, per germline (reference sequence). The CDR3 coding sequence is TGCGCCAGCAGTCTTCCCGAGCGGGAGGACCACAATGAGCAGTTCTTC. It encodes CASSLPEREDHNEQFF.

The genes are TRBV7-2 and TRBJ1-5; a possible D gene is TRBD1 (6 bases). CDR3 length: 14 amino acids. The V end lost 5 bases, the J end lost 8 bases, and 16 bases lay between the germline ends. Germline V gene lookup returns CDR1 SGHTA and CDR2 FQGNSA. The CDR3 sequence: CASSAQGIGEPQHF. The CDR3 nucleotides are TGTGCCAGCAGCGCACAGGGTATCGGGGAGCCCCAGCATTTT.

The chain employs TRBV5-1 and TRBJ2-5; 7 positions agree with TRBD2. The CDR3 has 16 amino acids. With 4 bases clipped from V and 2 bases from J, the junction kept 11 bases outside the gene matches. Looked up from germline, CDR1 is SGHRS and CDR2 is YFSETQ. This CDR3 is CASSLAGRGGQETQYF. The CDR3, as DNA: TGCGCCAGCAGCCTGGCGGGGAGGGGCGGACAAGAGACCCAGTACTTC. Complete variable domain (other parts from reference TRBV5-1 and TRBJ2-5): KAGVTQTPRYLIKTRGQQVTLSCSPISGHRSVSWYQQTPGQGLQFLFEYFSETQRNKGNFPGRFSGRQFSNSRSEMNVSTLELGDSALYLCASSLAGRGGQETQYFGPGTRLLVL.

The chain joins TRBV7-9 to TRBJ2-5; 7 bases align to TRBD1. Germline V gene data show CDR1 as SEHNR and CDR2 as FQNEAQ (reference sequence). V was pared by 6 bases and J by 1 base, with 2 bases of the junction left unmatched. The CDR3 runs 13 residues. The CDR3 loop reads CASRGQVQETQYF. The CDR3 region has the DNA TGTGCCAGCAGAGGACAGGTCCAAGAGACCCAGTACTTC.

The chain is built from TRBV18 and TRBJ1-4, with TRBD1 matching 7 bases. The CDR3 runs 16 residues. Germline lookup yields CDR1 KGHSH and CDR2 LQKENI. V trimming: 2 bases; J trimming: 8 bases; junction bases outside the gene matches: 11. The CDR3 is CASSPITGQVEEKLFF. DNA of the CDR3: TGTGCCAGCTCACCAATTACAGGACAGGTGGAAGAAAAACTGTTTTTT.

This clone was seen once. V is TRBV15 and J is TRBJ2-5; D gene unclear. The assigned J gene may be wrong: the sequence end matches TRBJ2-7 better. Germline CDR1 reads LNHNV; CDR2 reads YYDKDF (reference sequence). The CDR3 totals 13 residues. CDR3 nucleotides: TGTGCCACCAGCAGAGAACGGAACTACGAGCAGTACTTC. Protein sequence: CATSRERNYEQYF.

This clone was seen a single time. The genes are TRBV9 and TRBJ2-6; no firm D call. The CDR3 runs 16 residues. Germline V gives CDR1 SGDLS, CDR2 YYNGEE. Between the trimmed V and J ends, which lost 4 bases and 5 bases, there was a span of 16 bases. This CDR3 is CASSSTAETWANVLTF. As DNA, the CDR3 is TGTGCCAGCAGCTCTACTGCGGAGACCTGGGCCAACGTCCTGACTTTC.

This clone has only a few counts. The V call is TRBV23-1, the J call TRBJ2-7, with D possibly TRBD1 on 6 matching bases. TRBV23-1 is an ORF for which the function is uncertain. Trimming cost V 0 bases and J 2 bases, with 17 bases left between them. The length of the CDR3 is 17 residues. The CDR3 spells CASSQSAGDTGTYEQYF. The CDR3 DNA reads TGCGCCAGCAGTCAATCGGCCGGGGACACGGGGACCTACGAGCAGTACTTC.

The V call is TRBV10-3, the J call TRBJ2-5, with a tentative D call TRBD2 (7 bases). Deletions cut 6 bases from V and 3 bases from J, with 17 bases between. CDR3 length equals 15 residues. CDR1 and CDR2 from the germline V gene are ENHRY and SYGVKD. Here the CDR3 DNA reads TGTGCCATCAGGGGGGGGCGGGCACCAAAAGAGACCCAGTACTTC. Translating it yields CAIRGGRAPKETQYF.

The chain links TRBV29-1 to TRBJ2-7, with D unclear. This CDR3 is 11 amino acids long. Germline V gene data show CDR1 as SQVTM and CDR2 as ANQGSEA. V dropped 4 bases and J dropped 3 bases, with 7 bases sitting between them. In DNA, the CDR3 is TGCAGCGTTGGACTCAGCTACGAGCAGTACTTC. Translated, it gives CSVGLSYEQYF.

This chain links TRBV11-3 with TRBJ2-3; 12 nucleotides match TRBD2. Germline CDR1 SGHNT, CDR2 YENEEA. This CDR3 contains 16 residues. With V trimmed by 5 bases and J by 2 bases, 5 bases remained unmatched. The CDR3 DNA reads TGTGCCAGCAGCCCTCGACTAGCGGGAGCCACAGATACGCAGTATTTT. It yields the protein CASSPRLAGATDTQYF.

The DNA of the CDR3 is TGCGCCAGCAGCTTGGACATCTCCGGCTACACCTTC. This codes for CASSLDISGYTF. This chain links TRBV5-1 with TRBJ1-2; D uncertain. V lost 0 bases and J lost 8, with 8 bases in between. The CDR3 totals 12 residues. Germline CDR1 is SGHRS and CDR2 is YFSETQ.

V usage is TRBV7-2 and J usage is TRBJ1-2; D gene ambiguous. The length of the CDR3 is 13 residues. The germline V and J ends were trimmed by 6 bases and 0 bases, with 8 bases remaining between them. Germline V gene sequence: CDR1 SGHTA, CDR2 FQGNSA. DNA of the CDR3: TGTGCCAGCAGGGGCCAAGCTAACTATGGCTACACCTTC. Protein sequence: CASRGQANYGYTF. Based on the CDR3 plus reference TRBV7-2 and TRBJ1-2, the full variable domain is GAGVSQSPSNKVTEKGKDVELRCDPISGHTALYWYRQSLGQGLEFLIYFQGNSAPDKSGLPSDRFSAERTGGSVSTLTIQRTQQEDSAVYLCASRGQANYGYTFGSGTRLTVV.

In this sample, this clone turned up a few times. V usage is TRBV19 and J usage is TRBJ2-6, with 12 bases aligning to TRBD2. The V gene end was trimmed by 5 bases and the J gene end by 0 bases; junction bases not matched to a gene: 5. CDR3 length equals 18 residues. Per the germline V gene, CDR1 is LNHDA and CDR2 is SQIVND (reference sequence). The CDR3 here is CASSPLAGGSSGANVLTF. The CDR3 nucleotides are TGTGCCAGTAGTCCCCTAGCGGGAGGGTCCTCTGGGGCCAACGTCCTGACTTTC.

The chain links TRBV7-9 to TRBJ2-7, with TRBD1 matching over 7 bases. CDR1 and CDR2 from the germline V gene are SEHNR and FQNEAQ (reference sequence). The CDR3 is 14 residues long. The V and J ends lost 1 base and 3 bases, in that order; junction bases with no gene match: 3. Here the CDR3 reads CASSLGDSDYEQYF. CDR3 DNA sequence: TGTGCCAGCAGCTTAGGGGACAGCGACTACGAGCAGTACTTC.

This clone was counted once. The chain has TRBV6-5 and TRBJ2-1; 8 nucleotides align to TRBD2. The trim removed 5 bases at V and 7 bases at J, leaving 4 bases unmatched. This CDR3 region has 13 residues. CDR1 is MNHEY and CDR2 is SVGAGI in the germline V gene. The DNA of the CDR3 is TGTGCCAGCAGTACCGGGAGGGCAAATGAGCAGTTCTTC. This codes for CASSTGRANEQFF.

The V call is TRBV11-1, the J call TRBJ2-7; 7 bases are shared with TRBD2. The CDR3 totals 14 residues. CDR1 and CDR2 from the germline V gene are SGHAT and FQDESV (reference sequence). V was pared by 7 bases and J by 3 bases, with 9 bases of the junction left unmatched. The CDR3 region is CASTPASGIYEQYF. The CDR3 nucleotides read TGTGCCAGCACCCCGGCTAGCGGAATCTACGAGCAGTACTTC.